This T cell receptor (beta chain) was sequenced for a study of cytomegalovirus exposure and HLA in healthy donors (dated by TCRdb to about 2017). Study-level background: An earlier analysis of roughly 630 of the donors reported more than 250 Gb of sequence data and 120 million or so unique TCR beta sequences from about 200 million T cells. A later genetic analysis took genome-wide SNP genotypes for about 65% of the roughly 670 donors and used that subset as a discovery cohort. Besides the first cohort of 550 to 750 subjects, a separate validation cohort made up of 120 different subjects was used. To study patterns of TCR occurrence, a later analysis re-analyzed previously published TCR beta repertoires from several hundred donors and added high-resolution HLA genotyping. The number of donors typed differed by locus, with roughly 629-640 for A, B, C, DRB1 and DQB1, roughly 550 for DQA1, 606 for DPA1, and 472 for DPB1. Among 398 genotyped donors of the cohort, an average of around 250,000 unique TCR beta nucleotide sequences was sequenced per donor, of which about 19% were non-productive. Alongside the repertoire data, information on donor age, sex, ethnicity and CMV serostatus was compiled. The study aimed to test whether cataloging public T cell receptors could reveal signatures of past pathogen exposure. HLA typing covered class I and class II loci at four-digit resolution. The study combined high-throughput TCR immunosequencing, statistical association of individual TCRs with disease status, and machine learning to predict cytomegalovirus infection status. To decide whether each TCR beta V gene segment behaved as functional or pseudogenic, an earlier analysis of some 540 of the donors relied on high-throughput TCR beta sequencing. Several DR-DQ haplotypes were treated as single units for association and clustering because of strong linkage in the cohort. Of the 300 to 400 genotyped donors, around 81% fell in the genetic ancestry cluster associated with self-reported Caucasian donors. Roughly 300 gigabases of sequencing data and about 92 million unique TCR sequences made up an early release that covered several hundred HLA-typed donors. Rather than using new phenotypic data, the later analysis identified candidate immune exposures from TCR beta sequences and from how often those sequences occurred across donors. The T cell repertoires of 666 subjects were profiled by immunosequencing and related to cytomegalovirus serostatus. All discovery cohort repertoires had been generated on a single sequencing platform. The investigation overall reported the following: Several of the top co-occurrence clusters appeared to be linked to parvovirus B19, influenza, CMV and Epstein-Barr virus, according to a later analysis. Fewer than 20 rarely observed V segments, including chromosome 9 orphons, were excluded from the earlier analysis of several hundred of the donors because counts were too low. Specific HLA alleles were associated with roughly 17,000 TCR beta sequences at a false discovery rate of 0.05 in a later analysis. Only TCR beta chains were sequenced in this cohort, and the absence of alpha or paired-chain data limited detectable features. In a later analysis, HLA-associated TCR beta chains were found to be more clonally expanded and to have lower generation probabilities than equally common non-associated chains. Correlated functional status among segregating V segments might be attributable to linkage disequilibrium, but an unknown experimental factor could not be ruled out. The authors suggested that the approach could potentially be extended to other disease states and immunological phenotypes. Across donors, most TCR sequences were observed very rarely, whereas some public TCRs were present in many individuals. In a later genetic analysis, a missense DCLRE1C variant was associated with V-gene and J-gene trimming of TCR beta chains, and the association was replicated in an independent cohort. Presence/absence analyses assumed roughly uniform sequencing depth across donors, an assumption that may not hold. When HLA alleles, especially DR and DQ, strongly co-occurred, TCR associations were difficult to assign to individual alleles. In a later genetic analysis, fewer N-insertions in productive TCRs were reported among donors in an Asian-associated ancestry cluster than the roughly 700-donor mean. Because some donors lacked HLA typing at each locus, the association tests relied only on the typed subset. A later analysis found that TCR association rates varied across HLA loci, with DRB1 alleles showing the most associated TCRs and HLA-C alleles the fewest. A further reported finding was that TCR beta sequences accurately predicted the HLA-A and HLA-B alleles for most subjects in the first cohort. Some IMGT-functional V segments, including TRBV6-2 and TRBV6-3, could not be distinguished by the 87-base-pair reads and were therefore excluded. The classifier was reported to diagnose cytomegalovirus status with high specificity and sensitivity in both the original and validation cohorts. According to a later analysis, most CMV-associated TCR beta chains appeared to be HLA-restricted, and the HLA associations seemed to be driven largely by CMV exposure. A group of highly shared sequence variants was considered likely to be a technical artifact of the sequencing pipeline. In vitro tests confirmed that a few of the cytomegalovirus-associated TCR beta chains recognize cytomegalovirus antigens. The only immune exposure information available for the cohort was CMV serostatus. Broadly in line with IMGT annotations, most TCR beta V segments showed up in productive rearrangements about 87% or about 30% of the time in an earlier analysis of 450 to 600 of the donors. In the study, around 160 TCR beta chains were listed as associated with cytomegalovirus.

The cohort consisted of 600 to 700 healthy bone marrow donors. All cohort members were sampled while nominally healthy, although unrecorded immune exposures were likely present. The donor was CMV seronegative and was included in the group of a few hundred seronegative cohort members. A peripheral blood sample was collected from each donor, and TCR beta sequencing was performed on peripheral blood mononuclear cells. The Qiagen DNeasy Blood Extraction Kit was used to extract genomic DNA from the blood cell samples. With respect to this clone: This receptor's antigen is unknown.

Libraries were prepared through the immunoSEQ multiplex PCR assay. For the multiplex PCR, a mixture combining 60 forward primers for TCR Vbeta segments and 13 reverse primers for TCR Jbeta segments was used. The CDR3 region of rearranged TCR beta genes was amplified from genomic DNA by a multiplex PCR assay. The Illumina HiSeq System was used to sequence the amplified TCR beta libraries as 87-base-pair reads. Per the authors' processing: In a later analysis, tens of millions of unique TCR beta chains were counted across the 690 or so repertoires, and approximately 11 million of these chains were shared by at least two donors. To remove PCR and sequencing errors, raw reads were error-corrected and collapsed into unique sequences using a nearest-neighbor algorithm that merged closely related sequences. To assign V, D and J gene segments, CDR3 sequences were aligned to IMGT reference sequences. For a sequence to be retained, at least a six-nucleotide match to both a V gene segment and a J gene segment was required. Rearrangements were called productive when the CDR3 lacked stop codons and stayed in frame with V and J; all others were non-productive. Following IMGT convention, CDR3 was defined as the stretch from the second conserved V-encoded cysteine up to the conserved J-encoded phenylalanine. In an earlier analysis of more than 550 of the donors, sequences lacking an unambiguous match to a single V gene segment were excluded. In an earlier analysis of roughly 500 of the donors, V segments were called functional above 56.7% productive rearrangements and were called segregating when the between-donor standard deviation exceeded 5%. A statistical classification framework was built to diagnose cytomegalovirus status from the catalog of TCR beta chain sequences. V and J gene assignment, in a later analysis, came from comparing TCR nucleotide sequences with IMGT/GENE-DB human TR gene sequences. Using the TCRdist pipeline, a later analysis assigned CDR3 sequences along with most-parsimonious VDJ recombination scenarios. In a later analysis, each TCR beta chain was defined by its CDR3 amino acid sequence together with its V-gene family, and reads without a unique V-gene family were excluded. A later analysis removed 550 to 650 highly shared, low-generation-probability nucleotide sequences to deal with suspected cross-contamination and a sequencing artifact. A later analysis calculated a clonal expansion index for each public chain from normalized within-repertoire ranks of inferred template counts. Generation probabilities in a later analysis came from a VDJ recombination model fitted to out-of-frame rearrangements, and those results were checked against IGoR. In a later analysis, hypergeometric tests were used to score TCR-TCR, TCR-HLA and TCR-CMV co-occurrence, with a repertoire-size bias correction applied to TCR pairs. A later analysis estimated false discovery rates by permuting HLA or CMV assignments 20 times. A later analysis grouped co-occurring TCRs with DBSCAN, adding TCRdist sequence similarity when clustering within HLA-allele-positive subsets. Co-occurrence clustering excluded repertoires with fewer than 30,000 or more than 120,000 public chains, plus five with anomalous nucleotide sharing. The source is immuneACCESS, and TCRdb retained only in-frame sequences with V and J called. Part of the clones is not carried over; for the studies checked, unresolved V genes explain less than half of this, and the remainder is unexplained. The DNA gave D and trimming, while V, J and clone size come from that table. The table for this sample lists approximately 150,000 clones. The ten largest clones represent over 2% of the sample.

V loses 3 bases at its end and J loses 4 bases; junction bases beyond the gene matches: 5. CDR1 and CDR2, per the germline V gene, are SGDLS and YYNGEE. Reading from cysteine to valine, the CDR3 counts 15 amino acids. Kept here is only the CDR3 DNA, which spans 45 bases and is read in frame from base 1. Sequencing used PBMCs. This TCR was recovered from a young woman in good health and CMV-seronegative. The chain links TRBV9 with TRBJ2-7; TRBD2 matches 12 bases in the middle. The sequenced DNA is TGTGCCAGCAGCGAGACTAGCGGGAGTTTTTACGAGCAGTACGTC. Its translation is CASSETSGSFYEQYV.